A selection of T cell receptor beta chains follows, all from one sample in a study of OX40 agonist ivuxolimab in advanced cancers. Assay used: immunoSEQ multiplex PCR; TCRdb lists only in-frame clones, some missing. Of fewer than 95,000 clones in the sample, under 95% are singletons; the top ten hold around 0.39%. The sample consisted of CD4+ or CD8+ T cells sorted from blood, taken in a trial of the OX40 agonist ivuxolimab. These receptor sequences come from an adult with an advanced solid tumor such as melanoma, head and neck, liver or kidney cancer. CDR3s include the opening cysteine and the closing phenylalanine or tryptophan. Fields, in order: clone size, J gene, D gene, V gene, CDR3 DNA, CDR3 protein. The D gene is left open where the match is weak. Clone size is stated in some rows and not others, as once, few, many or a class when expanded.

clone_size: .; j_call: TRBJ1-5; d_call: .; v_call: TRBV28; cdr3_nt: TGTGCCAGCAGTTCGCCGGGACGGGGAACTTATAGCAATCAGCCCCAGCATTTT; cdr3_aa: CASSSPGRGTYSNQPQHF
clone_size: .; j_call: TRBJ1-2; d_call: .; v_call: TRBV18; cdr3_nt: TGTGCCAGCTCACCGGAGACAACTAGGGGATATGGCTACACCTTC; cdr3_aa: CASSPETTRGYGYTF
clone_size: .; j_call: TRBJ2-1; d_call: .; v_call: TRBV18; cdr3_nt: TGTGCCAGCTCACCACGCGGGTGGGAATTTGAGCAGTTCTTC; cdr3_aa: CASSPRGWEFEQFF
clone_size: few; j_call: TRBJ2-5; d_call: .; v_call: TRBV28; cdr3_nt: TGTGCCAGCAGTTCGATTGAGCGTCTCAAAGGGACCCAGTACTTC; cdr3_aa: CASSSIERLKGTQYF
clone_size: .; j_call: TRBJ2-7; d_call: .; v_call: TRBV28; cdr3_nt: TGTGCCAGCAGTTTAAAGGCAGGGACAACCTACGAGCAGTACTTC; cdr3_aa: CASSLKAGTTYEQYF
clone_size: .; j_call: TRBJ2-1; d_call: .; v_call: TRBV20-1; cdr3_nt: TGCAGTGCCCCCCTACTAGTTGAGCAGTTCTTC; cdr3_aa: CSAPLLVEQFF
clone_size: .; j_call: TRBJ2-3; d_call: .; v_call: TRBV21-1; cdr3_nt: TGTGCCAGCAGCATTCGATATCTGGGACAGGGTGGCACAGATACGCAGTATTTT; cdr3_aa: CASSIRYLGQGGTDTQYF
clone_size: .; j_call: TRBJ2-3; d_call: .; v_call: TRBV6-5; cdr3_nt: TGTGCCAGCAGGAAAAAAATCAGACCAACAGATACGCAGTATTTT; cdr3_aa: CASRKKIRPTDTQYF
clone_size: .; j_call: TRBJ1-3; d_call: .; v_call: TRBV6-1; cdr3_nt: TGTGCCAGCAGTGAAGCGGGGTTTGTGGGTATGGTCCCTGGAAACACCATATATTTT; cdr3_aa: CASSEAGFVGMVPGNTIYF
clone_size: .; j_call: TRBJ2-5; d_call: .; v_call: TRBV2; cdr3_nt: TGTGCCAGCAGTCCCGAGGCCGAGGGGACCCAGTACTTC; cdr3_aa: CASSPEAEGTQYF
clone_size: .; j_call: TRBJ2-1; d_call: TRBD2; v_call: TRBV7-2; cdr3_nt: TGTGCCAGCAGCCTGACTAGCGGAAACTACAATGAGCAGTTCTTC; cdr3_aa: CASSLTSGNYNEQFF
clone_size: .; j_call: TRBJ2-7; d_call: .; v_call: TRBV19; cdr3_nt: TGTGCCAGTACCCAGGGCAGTTGGGGGTCCTACGAGCAGTACTTC; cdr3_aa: CASTQGSWGSYEQYF
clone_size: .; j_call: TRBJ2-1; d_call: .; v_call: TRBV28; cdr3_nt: TGTGCCAGCAGACCTGGTGGGGGTGTAGTAGGTGAGCAGTTCTTC; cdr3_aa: CASRPGGGVVGEQFF
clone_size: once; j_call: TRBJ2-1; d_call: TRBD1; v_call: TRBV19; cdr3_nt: TGTGCCAGTAGTATAAGTAGGGACAGTTACAATGAGCAGTTCTTC; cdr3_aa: CASSISRDSYNEQFF
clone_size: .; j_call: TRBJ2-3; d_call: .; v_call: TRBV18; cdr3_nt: TGTGCCAGCTCCCCCCCTCAAGATACGCAGTATTTT; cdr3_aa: CASSPPQDTQYF
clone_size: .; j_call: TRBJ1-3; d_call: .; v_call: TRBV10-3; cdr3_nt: TGTGCCATCAGTGAGTCGGGCGGTCCTGGAAACACCATATATTTT; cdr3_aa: CAISESGGPGNTIYF
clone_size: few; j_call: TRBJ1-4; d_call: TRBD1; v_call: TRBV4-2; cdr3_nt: TGTGCCAGCAGCCTGCAATTGGGACAGGGAAGTGAAAAACTGTTTTTT; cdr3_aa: CASSLQLGQGSEKLFF
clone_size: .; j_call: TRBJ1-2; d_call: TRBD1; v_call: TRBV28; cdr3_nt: TGTGCCAGCAGTTTAACAGGGGTTGGGTATGGCTACACCTTC; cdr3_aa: CASSLTGVGYGYTF
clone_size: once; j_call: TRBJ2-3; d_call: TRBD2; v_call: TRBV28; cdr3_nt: TGTGCCAGCAGTTGGGGTAGCGGGAGGGCCATAGATACGCAGTATTTT; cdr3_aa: CASSWGSGRAIDTQYF
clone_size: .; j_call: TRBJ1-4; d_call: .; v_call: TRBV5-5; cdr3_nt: TGTGCCAGCAGCTTGTTAACTAATGAAAAACTGTTTTTT; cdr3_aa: CASSLLTNEKLFF
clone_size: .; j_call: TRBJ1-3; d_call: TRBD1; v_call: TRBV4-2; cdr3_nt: TGTGCCAGCAGCCAATGGGGGTGGGACAGGGATCCTGGAAACACCATATATTTT; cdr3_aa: CASSQWGWDRDPGNTIYF
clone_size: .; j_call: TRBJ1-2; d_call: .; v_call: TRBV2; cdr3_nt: TGTGCCAGCAGGGGAGGGGTCTGGTCCTATGGCTACACCTTC; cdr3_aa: CASRGGVWSYGYTF
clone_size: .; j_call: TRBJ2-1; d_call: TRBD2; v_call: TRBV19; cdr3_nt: TGTGCCAGTAGTATAGGGGAGCGGGGTTACAATGAGCAGTTCTTC; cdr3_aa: CASSIGERGYNEQFF
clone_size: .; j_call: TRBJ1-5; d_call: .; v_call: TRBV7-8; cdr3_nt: TGTGCCAGCAGCTTAGATAGGGGGTATCAGCCCCAGCATTTT; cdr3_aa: CASSLDRGYQPQHF
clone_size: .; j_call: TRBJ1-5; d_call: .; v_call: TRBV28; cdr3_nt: TGTGCCAGCAGTACAGAGGGGGTTCAGCCCCAGCATTTT; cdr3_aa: CASSTEGVQPQHF
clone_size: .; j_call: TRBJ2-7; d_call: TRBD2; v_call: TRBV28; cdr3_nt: TGTGCCAGCAGTTCAGGACTAGCGGGAGGATTCTTCGTCCACGAGCAGTACTTC; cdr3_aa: CASSSGLAGGFFVHEQYF
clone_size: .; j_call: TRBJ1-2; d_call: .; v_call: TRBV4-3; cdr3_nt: TGCGCCAGCAGCCCGAGTCCGGGCTTGGCCTATGGCTACACCTTC; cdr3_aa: CASSPSPGLAYGYTF
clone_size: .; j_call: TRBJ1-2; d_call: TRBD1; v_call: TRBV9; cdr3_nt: TGTGCCAGCAGCGTAGGGACAGGGTCTCTGGGCTACACCTTC; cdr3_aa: CASSVGTGSLGYTF
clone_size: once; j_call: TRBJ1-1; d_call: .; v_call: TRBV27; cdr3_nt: TGTGCCAGCAGTCCTAGGGGCGGAAACACTGAAGCTTTCTTT; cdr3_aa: CASSPRGGNTEAFF
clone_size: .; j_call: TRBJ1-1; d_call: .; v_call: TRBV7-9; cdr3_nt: TGTGCCAGCAGCTTCACAGGGTCCACTGAAGCTTTCTTT; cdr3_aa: CASSFTGSTEAFF
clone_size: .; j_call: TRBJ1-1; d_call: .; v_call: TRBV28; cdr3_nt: TGTGCCAGCAGTTTATCGGGGGGCGCTGAGATTAGAGGAGCTTTCTTT; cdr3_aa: CASSLSGGAEIRGAFF
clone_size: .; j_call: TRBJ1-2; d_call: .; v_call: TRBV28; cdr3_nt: TGTGCCAGCAGACAGGGAAACGACTATGGCTACACCTTC; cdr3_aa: CASRQGNDYGYTF
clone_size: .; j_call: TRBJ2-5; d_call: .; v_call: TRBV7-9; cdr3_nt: TGTGCCAGCAGCCGCAGGGGATTGGCGCAGGAGACCCAGTACTTC; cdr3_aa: CASSRRGLAQETQYF
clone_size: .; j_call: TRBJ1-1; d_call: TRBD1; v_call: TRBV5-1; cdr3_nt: TGCGCCAGCAGCTCCACAGCCCGGGACAGGGAGAGGCGAGCTTTCTTT; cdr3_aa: CASSSTARDRERRAFF
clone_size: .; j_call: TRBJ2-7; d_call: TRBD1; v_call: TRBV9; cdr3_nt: TGTGCCAGCAGCAGGGATGGACAGGCTTACGAGCAGTACTTC; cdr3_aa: CASSRDGQAYEQYF
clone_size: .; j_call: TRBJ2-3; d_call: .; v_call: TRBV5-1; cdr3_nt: TGCGCCAGCAGCTGGGTGGGCGCAGATACGCAGTATTTT; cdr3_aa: CASSWVGADTQYF